The next 19 T cell receptor beta chains were all read from a single sample in a study of T-cell memory formation after mild COVID-19. Via MiXCR, TCRdb re-called the 5' RACE reads, giving one row per CDR3 protein. The sample includes 84,000 or so distinct CDR3 sequences, roughly 14% of them seen just once. The sequenced sample was PBMCs or a T cell subset sorted from them (not recorded which). The receptor source for this set is an adult woman who had mild COVID-19 (a few samples of this study predate the infection). Cell type and time point are not known.

This chain links TRBV6-2 or TRBV6-3 with TRBJ2-1, with 10 bases aligning to TRBD2. This CDR3 has 16 residues. V was clipped by 7 bases and J by 4 bases; unmatched bases: 10. From germline, CDR1 is MNHEY and CDR2 SVGEGT. In DNA form, the CDR3 reads TGTGCCAGCACCCTAAAAGCGGGGGGGTATTACAATGAGCAGTTCTTC. Its translation: CASTLKAGGYYNEQFF.

The chain carries TRBV10-3 and TRBJ2-3; D call uncertain. Germline assignment: CDR1 ENHRY and CDR2 SYGVKD. Deletions cut 2 bases from V and 2 bases from J, with 11 bases between. The CDR3 runs to 15 residues. For the CDR3, the DNA is TGTGCCATCAGTGAGACCAGCTCATACACAGATACGCAGTATTTT. Translated: CAISETSSYTDTQYF.

This clonotype has ten or more counts. The chain uses TRBV29-1 and TRBJ2-2, with TRBD1 as a possible D gene (6 bases). V was clipped by 7 bases and J by 6 bases, with 18 bases between them. The CDR3 is 14 residues long. CDR1 is SQVTM and CDR2 is ANQGSEA in the germline V gene. CDR3 nucleotides: TGCAGCGCTGCAATTACAGGGTATTCCGGGGAGCTGTTTTTT. Translating it yields CSAAITGYSGELFF.

Only a few counts were recorded for this clonotype. The gene calls are TRBV29-1 and TRBJ2-1; 15 bases map to TRBD2. Germline CDR1 reads SQVTM; CDR2 reads ANQGSEA. The length of the CDR3 is 15 residues. With 3 bases clipped from V and 7 bases from J, the junction kept 4 bases outside the gene matches. CDR3 amino acids: CSVDSGTSGRNEQFF. CDR3 sequence (DNA): TGCAGCGTTGATTCCGGGACTAGCGGGAGGAATGAGCAGTTCTTC.

V gene TRBV7-9 combines with J gene TRBJ1-5; 7 nucleotides align to TRBD1. The CDR3 runs to 15 residues. Germline CDR1 is SEHNR and CDR2 is FQNEAQ (reference sequence). The V segment lost 4 bases and the J segment 5 bases; nucleotides outside the gene matches: 8. The CDR3 region is CASSSTDREDQPQHF. For the CDR3, the DNA is TGTGCCAGCAGCTCCACCGACAGGGAAGATCAGCCCCAGCATTTT.

This chain links TRBV3-1 with TRBJ2-7; D unresolved. The CDR3 covers 14 residues. Trimming cost V 4 bases and J 7 bases, with 17 bases left between them. The germline CDR1 and CDR2 sequences are LGHDT and YNNKEL (reference sequence). The CDR3 bases are TGTGCCAGCAGCCTCCGGGCAGAAGGGTCGGAGCAGTACTTC. Its translation: CASSLRAEGSEQYF.

V usage is TRBV5-1 and J usage is TRBJ2-5, with 7 bases lining up with TRBD2. The CDR3 runs 15 residues. Trimming took 4 bases from V and 1 from J; bases not matched to a gene: 7. Germline CDR1 is SGHRS and CDR2 is YFSETQ. Written as DNA, the CDR3 is TGCGCCAGCAGCCGTCTAGCGGTGCCCCAAGAGACCCAGTACTTC. Translating gives CASSRLAVPQETQYF.

This chain uses TRBV29-1 with TRBJ1-1; 8 bases fit TRBD1. V was clipped by 5 bases and J by 5 bases; unmatched bases: 7. Germline V gene lookup returns CDR1 SQVTM and CDR2 ANQGSEA. This CDR3 is 13 amino acids long. CDR3 sequence: CSVRLQGGTEAFF. Here the CDR3 DNA reads TGCAGCGTTCGTCTACAGGGGGGGACTGAAGCTTTCTTT.

The chain combines TRBV6-5 with TRBJ2-7; D might be TRBD2 (5 bases). V was trimmed by 2 bases and J by 2 bases, leaving 10 bases between them. The CDR3 has 14 residues. Germline V gene data show CDR1 as MNHEY and CDR2 as SVGAGI. CDR3 DNA sequence: TGTGCCAGCAGTTACCGTGACTACCCCTACGAGCAGTACTTC. Protein product: CASSYRDYPYEQYF.

The gene calls are TRBV5-4 and TRBJ2-1; 7 nucleotides line up with TRBD1. Per the germline V gene, CDR1 is SGHNT and CDR2 is YYREEE (reference sequence). Trimming at V came to 4 bases and at J to 0 bases, leaving 4 bases not matched to a gene. The CDR3 consists of 15 residues. The CDR3 sequence: CASSPRDSSYNEQFF. The CDR3 DNA reads as TGTGCCAGCAGCCCCCGGGACAGCTCCTACAATGAGCAGTTCTTC.

This chain links TRBV7-2 with TRBJ1-2; D not resolved. Trimming cost V 10 bases and J 2 bases, with 8 bases left between them. CDR1 SGHTA and CDR2 FQGNSA come from the germline V gene. The CDR3 sequence is 11 residues long. The DNA of the CDR3 is TGTGCCATCAGGCTGAACTATGGCTACACCTTC. Its protein product is CAIRLNYGYTF.

The rearrangement links TRBV25-1 to TRBJ1-2; D is uncertain. The germline CDR1 and CDR2 sequences are MGHDK and SYGVNS. CDR3 size: 14 residues. With 2 bases removed from V and 4 bases from J, the gap between germline ends came to 11 bases. The CDR3 reads CASSEVGPSYGYTF. CDR3 nucleotides: TGTGCCAGCAGTGAAGTGGGCCCTTCCTATGGCTACACCTTC.

The chain is built from TRBV9 and TRBJ2-7; 15 positions agree with TRBD2. Trimming removed 2 bases from V and 4 bases from J; junction bases left unmatched: 1. This CDR3 has 15 amino acids. Germline V gene lookup returns CDR1 SGDLS and CDR2 YYNGEE. The DNA for the CDR3 is TGTGCCAGCAGCGTCGGGACTAGCGGGAGGTACGAGCAGTACTTC. This encodes CASSVGTSGRYEQYF.

The gene calls are TRBV7-9 and TRBJ2-7, with 7 bases identical to TRBD1. Losses at the gene ends were 5 bases for V and 0 bases for J; bases not matched to a gene: 10. Germline CDR1 and CDR2: SEHNR and FQNEAQ (reference sequence). The CDR3 extends over 16 amino acids. CDR3 region: CASSGDRLVDSYEQYF. DNA for the CDR3: TGTGCCAGCAGCGGGGACAGATTGGTAGACTCCTACGAGCAGTACTTC.

This clonotype was detected only a few times. This chain links TRBV5-1 with TRBJ2-3, with 8 bases matching TRBD2. V lost 2 bases, J lost 0 bases, and 5 bases stayed unmatched. This CDR3 has 16 residues. CDR1 SGHRS and CDR2 YFSETQ come from the germline V gene. The DNA of the CDR3 is TGCGCCAGCAGCTTCAATTTAGCGGGAAGCACAGATACGCAGTATTTT. It translates to CASSFNLAGSTDTQYF.

This clonotype was observed a handful of times. The chain combines TRBV6-5 with TRBJ2-1, with TRBD2 identical over 8 bases. The CDR3 spans 12 residues. Looked up from germline, CDR1 is MNHEY and CDR2 is SVGAGI. The J segment lost 7 bases and the V segment lost 8 bases, leaving 4 bases of the junction unmatched. CDR3 nucleotide sequence: TGTGCCAGCGGGACTAGGGGGAATGAGCAGTTCTTC. It is translated as CASGTRGNEQFF.

This clonotype was seen many times. The rearrangement links TRBV5-1 to TRBJ2-5; maybe TRBD2 (5 bases). Germline lookup yields CDR1 SGHRS and CDR2 YFSETQ. The CDR3 sequence is 13 residues long. With 3 bases removed from V and 2 bases from J, the gap between germline ends came to 8 bases. The CDR3 nucleotides are TGCGCCAGCAGCTCTGGACTGCAAGAGACCCAGTACTTC. It codes for CASSSGLQETQYF. The whole variable domain, filled in from reference TRBV5-1 and TRBJ2-5, reads KAGVTQTPRYLIKTRGQQVTLSCSPISGHRSVSWYQQTPGQGLQFLFEYFSETQRNKGNFPGRFSGRQFSNSRSEMNVSTLELGDSALYLCASSSGLQETQYFGPGTRLLVL.

The chain employs TRBV12-3 or TRBV12-4 and TRBJ2-1, with 7 bases aligning to TRBD2. The CDR3 has 13 residues. V gave up 8 bases and J gave up 7 bases; unmatched junction bases: 8. CDR3 nucleotides: TGTGCCAGCTTCGAGCGGGGTGAGAATGAGCAGTTCTTC. As protein: CASFERGENEQFF.

This clonotype was seen at least ten times. The chain combines TRBV20-1 with TRBJ2-1; a weak D match, TRBD2 (5 bases). Germline V CDR1 and CDR2: DFQATT, SNEGSKA (reference sequence). The CDR3 contains 14 residues. The ends were cut back, 1 base at V and 2 bases at J, with 9 bases in the middle. The DNA for the CDR3 is TGCAGTGCTAGAGGCCGGGGAGCCTACAATGAGCAGTTCTTC. Amino acid sequence: CSARGRGAYNEQFF.